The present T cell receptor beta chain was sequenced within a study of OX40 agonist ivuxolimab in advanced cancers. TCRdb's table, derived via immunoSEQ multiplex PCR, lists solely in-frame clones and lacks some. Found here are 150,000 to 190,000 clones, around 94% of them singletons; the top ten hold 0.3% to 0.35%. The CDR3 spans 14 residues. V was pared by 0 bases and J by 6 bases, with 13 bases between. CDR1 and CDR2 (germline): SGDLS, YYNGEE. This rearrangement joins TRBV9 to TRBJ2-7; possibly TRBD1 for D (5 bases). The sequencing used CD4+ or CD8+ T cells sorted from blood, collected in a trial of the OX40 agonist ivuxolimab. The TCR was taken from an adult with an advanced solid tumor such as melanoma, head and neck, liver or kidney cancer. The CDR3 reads CASSVAGRVGEQYF. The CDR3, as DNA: TGTGCCAGCAGCGTAGCCGGCAGGGTAGGCGAGCAGTACTTC. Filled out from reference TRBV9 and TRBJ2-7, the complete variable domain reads DSGVTQTPKHLITATGQRVTLRCSPRSGDLSVYWYQQSLDQGLQFLIQYYNGEERAKGNILERFSAQQFPDLHSELNLSSLELGDSALYFCASSVAGRVGEQYFGPGTRLTVT.